The entry below gives a single TCR beta chain sequence along with its context. This entry belongs to a study of blood T cell repertoires in COVID-19. How the authors handled the data: Scientists estimated how many nucleated cells there were by amplifying reference gene primers. TCRdb's table, derived via immunoSEQ multiplex PCR, lists solely in-frame clones and lacks some. That table is the source of V, J and clone size, and D and trimming were worked out from the DNA. This table holds 180,000 or so clones, nearly 80% found once. Participant-reported clinical history was the basis for cohort assignment. This clonotype originated in a man aged 55 to 70 who had been exposed to COVID-19. Material: PBMCs or T cells enriched from blood (not recorded which).

The CDR3 DNA reads as TGTGCCAGCAGCGATGACAGGGCCAATCAGCCCCAGCATTTT. It specifies CASSDDRANQPQHF. The V call is TRBV2, the J call TRBJ1-5, with 7 bases that match TRBD1. Losses at the gene ends were 6 bases for V and 3 bases for J; bases not matched to a gene: 5. The CDR3 runs 14 residues. Looked up from germline, CDR1 is SNHLY and CDR2 is FYNNEI.